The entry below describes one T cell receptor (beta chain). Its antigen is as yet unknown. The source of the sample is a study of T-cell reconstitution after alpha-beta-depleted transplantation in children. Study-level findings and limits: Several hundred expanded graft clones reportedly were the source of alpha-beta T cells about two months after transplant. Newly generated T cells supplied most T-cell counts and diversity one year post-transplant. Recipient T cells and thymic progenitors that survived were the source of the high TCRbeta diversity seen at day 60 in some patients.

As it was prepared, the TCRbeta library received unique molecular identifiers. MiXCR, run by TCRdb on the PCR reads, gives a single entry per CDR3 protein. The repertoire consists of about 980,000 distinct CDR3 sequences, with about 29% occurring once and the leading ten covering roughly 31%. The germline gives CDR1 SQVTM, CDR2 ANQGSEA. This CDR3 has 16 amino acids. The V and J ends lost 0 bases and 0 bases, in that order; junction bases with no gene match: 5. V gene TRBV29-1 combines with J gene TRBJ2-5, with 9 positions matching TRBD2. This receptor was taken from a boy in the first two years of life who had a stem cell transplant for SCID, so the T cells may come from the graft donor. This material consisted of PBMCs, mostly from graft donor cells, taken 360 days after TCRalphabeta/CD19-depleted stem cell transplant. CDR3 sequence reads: CSVEDGAGGHQETQYF. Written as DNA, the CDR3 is TGCAGCGTTGAAGATGGAGCGGGGGGCCACCAAGAGACCCAGTACTTC.